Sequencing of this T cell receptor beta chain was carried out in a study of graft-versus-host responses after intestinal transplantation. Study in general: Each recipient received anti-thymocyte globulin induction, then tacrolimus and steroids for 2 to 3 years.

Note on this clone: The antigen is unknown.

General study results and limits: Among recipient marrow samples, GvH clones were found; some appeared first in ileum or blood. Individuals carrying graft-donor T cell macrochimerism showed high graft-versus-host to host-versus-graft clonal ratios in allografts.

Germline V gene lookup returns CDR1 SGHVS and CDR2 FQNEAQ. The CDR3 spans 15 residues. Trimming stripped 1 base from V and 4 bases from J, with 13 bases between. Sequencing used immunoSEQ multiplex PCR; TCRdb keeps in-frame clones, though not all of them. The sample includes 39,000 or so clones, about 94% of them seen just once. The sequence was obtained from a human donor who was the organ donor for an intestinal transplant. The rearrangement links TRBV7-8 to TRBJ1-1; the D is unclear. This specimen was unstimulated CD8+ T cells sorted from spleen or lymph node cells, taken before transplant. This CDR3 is CASSLEGLGITEAFF. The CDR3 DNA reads TGTGCCAGCAGCTTAGAGGGTCTGGGTATCACTGAAGCTTTCTTT.